These 4 T cell receptor beta chains were sequenced from one sample in a study of blood T cell repertoires in COVID-19. Repertoires were generated with immunoSEQ multiplex PCR, while TCRdb's copy carries only in-frame clones and drops some. This table has around 280,000 clones, 87% appearing once. Sequencing was performed on peripheral blood. These receptors were obtained from a woman between 50 and 59 years old who had recovered from COVID-19.

V and J are TRBV29-1 and TRBJ2-7; D gene uncertain. Germline lookup yields CDR1 SQVTM and CDR2 ANQGSEA. V lost 4 bases, J lost 3 bases, and 7 bases lay in between. The CDR3 spans 11 residues. This chain's CDR3 is CSVAHVYEQYF. The CDR3 DNA follows: TGCAGCGTTGCACATGTCTACGAGCAGTACTTC.

V gene TRBV9 combines with J gene TRBJ2-1; 8 positions match TRBD2. Germline loops: CDR1 SGDLS, CDR2 YYNGEE. This CDR3 region has 18 residues. With 0 bases clipped from V and 0 bases from J, the junction kept 8 bases outside the gene matches. CDR3 DNA: TGTGCCAGCAGCGTAGGCCTAGCGGGCCCGAGCTCCTACAATGAGCAGTTCTTC. It yields the protein CASSVGLAGPSSYNEQFF.

The J gene is TRBJ1-1, the V gene TRBV5-4; TRBD1 matches 12 bases. CDR3 length: 16 amino acids. The junction had 5 bases not matched to a gene; V was cut back by 5 bases and J by 0 bases. The V gene's germline CDR1 is SGHNT and CDR2 YYREEE (reference sequence). The CDR3 bases are TGTGCCAGCAGTCGGGACAGGGGGCTCATGAACACTGAAGCTTTCTTT. This gives the protein CASSRDRGLMNTEAFF.

CDR3 DNA sequence: TGTGCCAGCAGTTTCTTTCCTCACACCGGGGAGCTGTTTTTT. This sequence encodes CASSFFPHTGELFF. The chain is built from TRBV28 and TRBJ2-2; no firm D call. Trimming stripped 3 bases from V and 3 bases from J, with 8 bases between. The germline V gene encodes CDR1 MDHEN and CDR2 SYDVKM. The CDR3 runs to 14 residues.